The 10 T cell receptor beta chains in this list originate from one sample, sequenced in a study of cytomegalovirus exposure and HLA in healthy donors. Both 60 Vbeta primers and 13 Jbeta primers went into the PCR. Only in-frame clones appear in the TCRdb table, and some are missing; sequencing was by immunoSEQ multiplex PCR. The sample has hundreds of thousands of clones, 80% to 90% seen once. Sequencing was performed on PBMCs. These receptors were collected from a young man in good health and CMV-seronegative.

The V and J genes are TRBV6-4 and TRBJ1-1; TRBD1 is a possible D gene (6 bases). Looked up from germline, CDR1 is MRHNA and CDR2 is SNTAGT. The CDR3 runs 14 residues. Trimming removed 2 bases at V and 4 bases at J, with 11 bases between. Written as DNA, the CDR3 is TGTGCCAGCAGTGACCGTGGGGGCAGCACTGAAGCTTTCTTT. It translates to CASSDRGGSTEAFF.

This clone was found a few times. The chain joins TRBV27 to TRBJ2-3; a possible D gene is TRBD2 (6 bases). CDR1 and CDR2 (germline): MNHEY, SMNVEV (reference sequence). Between the trimmed V and J ends, which lost 4 bases and 1 base, there was a span of 12 bases. This CDR3 is built from 15 residues. The CDR3 spells CASSWDWEGTDTQYF. In DNA form, the CDR3 reads TGTGCCAGCAGTTGGGACTGGGAGGGCACAGATACGCAGTATTTT.

V gene TRBV7-8 combines with J gene TRBJ2-1; 8 bases map to TRBD2. This CDR3 is 15 amino acids long. Germline V gene lookup returns CDR1 SGHVS and CDR2 FQNEAQ. Trimming removed 5 bases from V and 1 base from J; junction bases left unmatched: 4. The CDR3 loop is CASSLLAGSYNEQFF. CDR3 DNA sequence: TGTGCCAGCAGCCTCTTAGCGGGGTCCTACAATGAGCAGTTCTTC.

Note on this clone: The limits of the CDR3 on the DNA are not certain, so only TCRdb's listed CDR3 is given. The rearrangement uses TRBV2 and TRBJ1-1. Germline CDR1 is SNHLY and CDR2 is FYNNEI. The CDR3 extends over 11 residues, inclusive of both ends. The CDR3 sequence is CASSFGPGAFF.

The CDR3 sequence is CASSFGTGGNQPQHF. The CDR3 DNA reads TGTGCCAGCAGTTTCGGGACAGGGGGCAATCAGCCCCAGCATTTT. This chain joins TRBV28 and TRBJ1-5; TRBD1 matches 10 bases. Trimming removed 3 bases from V and 2 bases from J; junction bases left unmatched: 1. CDR1 and CDR2 (germline): MDHEN, SYDVKM. The CDR3 extends over 15 amino acids.

The chain joins TRBV4-2 to TRBJ2-3, with a tentative D call TRBD2 (5 bases). The length of the CDR3 is 16 residues. V gave up 0 bases and J gave up 5 bases, with 15 bases separating them. CDR1 and CDR2 (germline): LGHNA, YNFKEQ. The CDR3 DNA sequence: TGTGCCAGCAGCCAAGATCGGGGAAAGGGCGGAGATACGCAGTATTTT. Residues: CASSQDRGKGGDTQYF.

V is TRBV5-3 and J is TRBJ2-7; 7 bases are shared with TRBD2. TRBV5-3 is classed as an ORF, of uncertain function. There are 17 residues in the CDR3. J lost 4 bases, V lost 0 bases, and 13 bases had no gene match. CDR3 DNA: TGTGCCAGAAGCTTGGATCGAATCAAGGCTAGCGGATACGAGCAGTACTTC. Translating it yields CARSLDRIKASGYEQYF.

The rearrangement links TRBV4-1 to TRBJ1-1; D ambiguous. The CDR3 spans 14 residues. Germline CDR1 MGHRA, CDR2 YSYEKL. With 4 bases removed from V and 1 base from J, the gap between germline ends came to 10 bases. CDR3 coding DNA: TGCGCCAGCAGCCCCCTCGAGGCGAACACTGAAGCTTTCTTT. Amino acids: CASSPLEANTEAFF.

This clone was recorded only once. This rearrangement joins TRBV6-1 to TRBJ1-5, with a weak D call TRBD1 (6 bases). V was trimmed by 11 bases and J by 5 bases, leaving 19 bases between them. From germline, CDR1 is MNHNS and CDR2 SASEGT. The CDR3 sequence is 14 residues long. CDR3: CACRSRGGDQPQHF. In DNA, the CDR3 is TGTGCCTGCCGGTCCAGGGGAGGGGATCAGCCCCAGCATTTT.

This chain uses TRBV6-1 with TRBJ2-7; 7 nucleotides match TRBD1. After removal of 5 bases from V and 4 bases from J, the junction contained 11 bases not matched to a gene. The CDR3 runs to 15 residues. The V gene's germline CDR1 is MNHNS and CDR2 SASEGT. DNA of the CDR3: TGTGCCAGCAGTTTACGACAGGGTAGGGCTTACGAGCAGTACTTC. Translation: CASSLRQGRAYEQYF.